This TCR beta chain was profiled in a study of T cell responses to AZD1222 COVID-19 vaccine. This clone was detected only once. Its specificity is unknown. There are 14 residues in the CDR3. Trimming stripped 2 bases from V and 4 bases from J, with 12 bases between. Germline V gene data show CDR1 as SGHVS and CDR2 as FQNEAQ. Sequenced by immunoSEQ multiplex PCR; TCRdb stores in-frame clones only, minus some. The sample includes some 100,000 clones, roughly 90% of them seen just once. Study conclusions and caveats: Donors in the cohort were predominantly white British and more often female, and clonal diversity was possibly underestimated. Only a handful of AZD1222 recipients, five to seven in all, had baseline seropositivity. Recipients of two AZD1222 doses showed rising Spike-specific TCR breadth and depth.

V usage is TRBV7-8 and J usage is TRBJ2-7; D perhaps matches TRBD2 (6 bases). The input for sequencing was peripheral blood, taken on day 0 of MenACWY control vaccination. The sequence was obtained from an adult in good health. The CDR3 sequence is CASSLRLEEYEQYF. The CDR3 DNA sequence: TGTGCCAGCAGCTTAAGACTAGAAGAGTACGAGCAGTACTTC.